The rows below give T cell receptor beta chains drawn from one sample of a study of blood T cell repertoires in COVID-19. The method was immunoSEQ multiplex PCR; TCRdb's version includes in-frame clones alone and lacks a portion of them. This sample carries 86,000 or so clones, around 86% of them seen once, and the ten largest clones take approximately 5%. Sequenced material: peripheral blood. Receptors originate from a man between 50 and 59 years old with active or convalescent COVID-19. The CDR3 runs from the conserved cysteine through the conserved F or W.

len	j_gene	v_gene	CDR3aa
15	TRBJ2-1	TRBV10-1	CASRDRLAGDNEQFF
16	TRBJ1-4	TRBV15	CATKTSGRTLNEKLFF
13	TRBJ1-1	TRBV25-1	CASTQQGNTEAFF
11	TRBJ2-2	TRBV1	CTILEGRELFF
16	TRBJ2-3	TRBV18	CASSPPATGATDTQYF
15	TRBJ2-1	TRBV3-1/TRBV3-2	CASSSGTGVFDEQFF
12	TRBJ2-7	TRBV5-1	CASRGQAYEQYF
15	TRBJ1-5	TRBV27	CASSPGTGLNQPQHF
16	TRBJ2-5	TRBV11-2	CASSPRLAGAQETQYF
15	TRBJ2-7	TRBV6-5	CASSRDRFKMDEQYF
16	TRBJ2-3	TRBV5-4	CASSLGGSGDTDTQYF
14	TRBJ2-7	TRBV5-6	CASSARDRDHEQYF
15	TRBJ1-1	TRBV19	CASSRNGQGGTEAFF
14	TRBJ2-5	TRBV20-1	CSASLSGGQETQYF
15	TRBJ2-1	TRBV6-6	CASSTDGSSYNEQFF
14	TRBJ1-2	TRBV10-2	CASSESRLTYGYTF
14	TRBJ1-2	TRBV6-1	CASSETRTGSGYTF
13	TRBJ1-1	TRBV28	CASMGGVNTEAFF
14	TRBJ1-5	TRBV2	CASRGGLSNQPQHF
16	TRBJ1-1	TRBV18	CASSRDRGMMNTEAFF
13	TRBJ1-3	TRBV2	CARGTSSGNTIYF
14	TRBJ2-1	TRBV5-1	CASSLEQDYNEQFF
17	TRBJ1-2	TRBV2	CASSVESGQLSTYGYTF
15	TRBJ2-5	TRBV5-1	CASSPGLALKETQYF
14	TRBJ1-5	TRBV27	CASSLREGNQPQHF
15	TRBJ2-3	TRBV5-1	CASSSLDRGKDTQYF
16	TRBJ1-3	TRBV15	CATSRDPGGSGNTIYF
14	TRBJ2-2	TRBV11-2	CASSQARSTGELFF
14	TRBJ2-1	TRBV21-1	CASSKRPKGHEQFF
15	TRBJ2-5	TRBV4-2	CASSQDTAGAQTQYF
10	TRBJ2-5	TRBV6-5	CASMRETQYF
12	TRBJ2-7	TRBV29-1	CSAGTGSYEQYF
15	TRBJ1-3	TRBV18	CASSPQGATGNTIYF
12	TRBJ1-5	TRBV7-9	CASATGEGPQHF
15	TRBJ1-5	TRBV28	CASNSGTGGSQPQHF
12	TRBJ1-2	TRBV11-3	CASSVGDYGYTF
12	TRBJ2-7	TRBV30	CAYHRGPNEQYF
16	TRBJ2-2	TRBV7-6	CASSLESSGGTGELFF
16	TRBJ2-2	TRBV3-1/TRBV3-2	CASSQGVQANTGELFF
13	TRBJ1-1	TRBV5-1	CASSSTGGTEAFF
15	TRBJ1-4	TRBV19	CASSFGTVANEKLFF
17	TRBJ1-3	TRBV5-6	CASSRGWGGSSGNTIYF
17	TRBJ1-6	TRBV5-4	CASSLANGGAYNSPLHF
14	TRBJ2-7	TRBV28	CASSSFWGDYEQYF
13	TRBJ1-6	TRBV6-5	CASREDSNSPLHF
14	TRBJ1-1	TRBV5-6	CASSLLQGNTEAFF
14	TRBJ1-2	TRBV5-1	CASSPGQGAYGYTF
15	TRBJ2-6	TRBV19	CASSSAGAGANVLTF
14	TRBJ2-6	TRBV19	CASSPNSGANVLTF
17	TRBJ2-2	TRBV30	CAWSLRGGAASTGELFF
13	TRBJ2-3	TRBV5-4	CASSSVETDTQYF
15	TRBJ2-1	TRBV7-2	CASSLALASYNEQFF
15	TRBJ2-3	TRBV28	CASSLLERSTDTQYF
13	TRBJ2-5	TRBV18	CASSPPSVETQYF
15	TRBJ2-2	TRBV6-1	CASSEAQGGSGELFF
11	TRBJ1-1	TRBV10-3	CAIARDTEAFF
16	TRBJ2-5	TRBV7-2	CASSGGSGKPPGTQYF
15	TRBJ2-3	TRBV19	CASRQGRGVTDTQYF
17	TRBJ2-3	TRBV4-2	CASSQDAAQLGTDTQYF